Shown below are 21 T cell receptor delta chains from a single sample sequenced in a study of γδ T cells in repeated Plasmodium falciparum infection. Gammadelta T cells were flow-sorted from PBMC into Vgamma9/Vdelta2+ and Vdelta2-negative populations for bulk analysis. TCRdb applied CATT to the multiplex PCR reads for clone calling. The sample carries tens of thousands of delta-chain clones, approximately 1% recorded once. The material sequenced was gamma-delta T cells from blood. Receptors originate from a pool of human donors (malaria-infected and uninfected, not separated).

A remark on this clone: A far larger clone is one base from this, pointing to a likely read error. Distinct nucleotide sequences in the sample also encode this CDR3. No call exists for the J gene, whereas the V gene is TRDV2; the table gives TRDD2 as D, unverified against the DNA. Germline CDR1 is GEAIGNYY and CDR2 is EKD. The CDR3 has 20 residues. Here the CDR3 reads CACDTAGLPHIPPYTDKLIF. The CDR3 nucleotides read TGTGCCTGTGACACCGCCGGCCTTCCTCACATCCCCCCGTACACCGATAAACTCATCTTC.

Regarding this clone: TCRdb's listed protein matches a much larger clone and diverges from this DNA's translation at residue 14, likely through a read error; the protein shown comes from the DNA. This chain uses TRDV1 with TRDJ1, with 9 bases fitting TRDD2. TCRdb supplies no J gene; here it was assigned by aligning the nucleotide sequence to germline. This CDR3 spans 21 amino acids. The J segment lost 2 bases and the V segment lost 1 base, leaving 20 bases of the junction unmatched. The V gene's germline CDR1 is TSWWSYY and CDR2 QGS. CDR3 in DNA: TGTGCTCTTGGGGAACGTCGGTACCTTCCTACGGGGGTCCTCTGTACCGATAAACTCATCTTT. This codes for CALGERRYLPTGVLCTDKLIF.

This clone was seen a handful of times. The protein TCRdb lists belongs to a much larger clone and differs from this DNA's translation at residue 9, which points to a read error; the protein shown is made from the DNA. The chain joins TRDV2 to TRDJ1; TRDD3 aligns across 9 bases. TCRdb leaves out the J gene; it was filled in here by matching the DNA to germline. CDR1 GEAIGNYY and CDR2 EKD come from the germline V gene. The CDR3 contains 16 residues. J was trimmed by 1 base and V by 3 bases; bases with no gene match: 8. The CDR3 protein is CACDRTGGLFTDKLIF. The CDR3 region has the DNA TGTGCCTGTGACCGTACTGGGGGACTTTTCACCGATAAACTCATCTTT.

This clone was seen a handful of times. The mismatch at residue 14 between this DNA's translation and the TCRdb protein of a much larger clone likely reflects a read error; the protein shown is translated from the DNA. V is TRDV1 and J is TRDJ1; TRDD2 might be the D (6 bases). The J gene, left out of TCRdb, was set here by checking the DNA against germline. With 2 bases removed from V and 3 bases from J, the gap between germline ends came to 40 bases. The CDR3 has 24 amino acids. Per germline, CDR1 TSWWSYY and CDR2 QGS. Written as DNA, the CDR3 is TGTGCTCTTGGGGAAAGGCCCCCCCTCACTTCTCCTACTAGAGGCTCAAGGCGCCCCGATAAACTCATCTTT. It translates to CALGERPPLTSPTRGSRRPDKLIF.

Concerning this clone itself: Translating this DNA gives a protein that differs at residue 20 from the TCRdb one, which belongs to a much larger clone; a read error is likely, and the protein shown is this translation. This CDR3 reads CALGEPNTARILGVLLPDKPIF. DNA for the CDR3: TGTGCTCTTGGGGAGCCCAATACAGCTCGGATACTGGGGGTCCTCCTGCCCGATAAACCCATCTTT. The V and J genes are TRDV1 and TRDJ1, with 8 bases fitting TRDD3. This CDR3 spans 22 amino acids. Looked up from germline, CDR1 is TSWWSYY and CDR2 is QGS.

This clone was observed a handful of times. The amino acid sequence in TCRdb belongs to a much larger clone and departs from this DNA's translation at residue 12, likely a sequencing read error; the sequence shown is translated from the DNA. The chain carries TRDV2 and TRDJ1, with 13 bases fitting TRDD3. CDR1 and CDR2 (germline): GEAIGNYY, EKD. This CDR3 contains 20 residues. V was pared by 0 bases and J by 2 bases, with 14 bases of the junction left unmatched. CDR3 DNA: TGTGCCTGTGACACCGTTCGTACTGGGGGATACGCGTTAAAGACCGATAAACTCATCTTT. Amino acid sequence: CACDTVRTGGYALKTDKLIF.

A few counts support this clone. This likely traces to a read error, being one base from a far larger clone. This CDR3 is also generated by other DNA sequences in the sample. The rearrangement joins TRDV2 to TRDJ1; the D gene is possibly TRDD2 (9 bases). TCRdb supplies no J gene; here it was assigned by aligning the nucleotide sequence to germline. Germline V lookup: CDR1 GEAIGNYY, CDR2 EKD. CDR3 length: 25 residues. This CDR3 is CACDNRNTFLLSSRRGIEWTDKLIF. The CDR3 DNA follows: TGCGCCTGTGACAACAGGAACACCTTCCTACTATCGTCCCGGCGGGGGATAGAGTGGACCGATAAACTCATCTTT.

This clone was seen repeatedly, ten times or more. TCRdb's protein, taken from a much larger clone, differs from this DNA's translation at residue 10, likely owing to a read error; the protein displayed comes from the DNA. The chain links TRDV2 to TRDJ1; perhaps TRDD3 as D (6 bases). TCRdb supplies no J gene; here it was assigned by aligning the nucleotide sequence to germline. This CDR3 is 17 amino acids long. Per the germline V gene, CDR1 is GEAIGNYY and CDR2 is EKD. Trimming took 3 bases from V and 3 from J, leaving 22 bases between them. CDR3 residues: CACDPLSTGNGADKLIF. For the CDR3, the DNA is TGTGCCTGTGACCCCCTGAGTACTGGGAATGGGGCCGATAAACTCATCTTT.

This clone has ten or more counts. TCRdb records a much larger clone's protein for this DNA, with a difference at residue 6 that likely arises from a read error; the protein given is the translation of the DNA. V is TRAV38-2/DV8 and J is TRDJ1, with D perhaps matching TRDD3 (9 bases). CDR1 is TSESDYY and CDR2 is QEAYKQQN in the germline V gene. Trimming removed 2 bases at V and 2 bases at J, with 37 bases between. This CDR3 has 23 amino acids. In nucleotides, the CDR3 is TGTGCTTATAGGAGTAGGATTTCCTTCCTAGACCCTACTGGGGGACACGGGACCGATAAACTCATCTTT. This sequence encodes CAYRSRISFLDPTGGHGTDKLIF.

This clone was picked up a small number of times. The TCRdb record carries a much larger clone's protein, which differs from this DNA's translation at residue 15; a read error is the likely cause, and the protein listed here is the DNA translation. This sequence joins TRDV2 and TRDJ1; TRDD3 matches 12 bases. CDR3 length equals 19 residues. The germline CDR1 and CDR2 sequences are GEAIGNYY and EKD. The CDR3 sequence is CACDTEYWGIHLGTAKLIF. The CDR3, as DNA: TGTGCCTGTGACACCGAGTACTGGGGGATACACTTGGGCACCGCTAAACTCATCTTT.

For this clone: This likely stems from a read error, as it lies one base from a far larger clone. The sample holds other DNA sequences that translate to the same CDR3. The gene calls are TRDV1 and TRDJ1, with D possibly matching TRDD3 (5 bases). The germline CDR1 and CDR2 sequences are TSWWSYY and QGS. CDR3 length: 20 residues. CDR3 in amino acids: CALGERQTPGVLLHTDKLIF. The DNA of the CDR3 is TGTGCCCTTGGGGAAAGACAAACCCCAGGAGTACTTCTCCACACCGATAAACTCATCTTT.

A few counts support this clone. TCRdb's protein, taken from a much larger clone, differs from this DNA's translation at residue 3, likely owing to a read error; the protein displayed comes from the DNA. The chain recombines TRDV1 with TRDJ1; possibly TRDD2 for D (6 bases). In the absence of a J gene in TCRdb, the DNA was matched to germline to assign it here. In germline, CDR1 is TSWWSYY, CDR2 QGS. The CDR3 has 19 residues. The DNA for the CDR3 is TGTGCTTTTGGATCTTCCTTCCCCGGTCATCCCGCCCACACCGATAAACTCATCTTT. Translation gives CAFGSSFPGHPAHTDKLIF.

The table lists this clone with a few counts. This DNA translates differently at residue 3 from the TCRdb protein, which is that of a much larger clone; a read error is likely, and the protein shown is the DNA's own translation. The V gene is TRDV1, the J gene TRDJ1; 7 bases line up with TRDD2. Germline loops: CDR1 TSWWSYY, CDR2 QGS. This CDR3 region has 22 residues. CDR3 sequence: CARGETFDSVPTGGDHEDKLIF. The CDR3 coding sequence is TGTGCTCGTGGGGAAACCTTTGATTCCGTTCCTACAGGTGGGGACCACGAGGATAAACTCATCTTT.

This clone has just a few counts. The protein TCRdb lists belongs to a much larger clone and differs from this DNA's translation at residue 13, which points to a read error; the protein shown is made from the DNA. The V gene is TRDV1, the J gene TRDJ1, with 8 bases lining up with TRDD3. No J segment appears in TCRdb, so it was assigned here by matching the sequence to germline. V was clipped by 1 base and J by 2 bases; unmatched bases: 18. Germline V gene lookup returns CDR1 TSWWSYY and CDR2 QGS. The CDR3 runs to 20 residues. The CDR3 protein is CALGERVPVHWGGPTDKLIF. In nucleotides, the CDR3 is TGTGCTCTTGGGGAACGGGTGCCAGTTCACTGGGGGGGGCCTACCGATAAACTCATCTTT.

Ten or more counts support this clone. TCRdb has a much larger clone's protein, which differs at residue 13 from the translation of this DNA, likely because of a read error; what is shown is the protein translated from the DNA. The V and J genes are TRDV2 and TRDJ3; 10 bases map to TRDD3. The CDR3 consists of 20 residues. Germline values: CDR1 GEAIGNYY, CDR2 EKD. CDR3 DNA sequence: TGTGCCTGTGACGCGACTGGGGGATCAGCTCGCTCCCGGGACACCCGACAGATGTTTTTC. This gives the protein CACDATGGSARSRDTRQMFF.

Points on this clone: A read error is likely here: a far larger clone is one base away. Other DNA sequences in the sample encode the same CDR3. This chain uses TRDV1 with TRDJ1; the match to TRDD3 covers 10 bases. CDR1 and CDR2 (germline): TSWWSYY, QGS. V was clipped by 1 base and J by 8 bases; unmatched bases: 25. This CDR3 spans 21 amino acids. Here the CDR3 reads CALGERFLPHDLGDTSDKLIF. The CDR3 nucleotides read TGTGCTCTTGGGGAACGTTTCCTACCTCACGACTTGGGGGATACCTCGGACAAACTCATCTTT.

As for this clone: A far larger clone is one base from this, pointing to a likely read error. Different DNA sequences within this sample yield the same CDR3. This sequence joins TRDV1 and TRDJ1, with 12 bases fitting TRDD3. TCRdb supplies no J gene; here it was assigned by aligning the nucleotide sequence to germline. The J segment lost 2 bases and the V segment lost 5 bases, leaving 24 bases of the junction unmatched. CDR1 and CDR2 from the germline V gene are TSWWSYY and QGS. The CDR3 is made up of 22 amino acids. This CDR3 is CALGTSAFSVLGDTSGTDKLIF. In DNA form, the CDR3 reads TGTGCTCTTGGGACGTCGGCCTTTTCCGTACTGGGGGATACATCGGGTACCGATAAACTCATCTTT.

This clone was counted between two and nine times. Given a far larger clone just one base away, this is likely a sequencing read error. Other nucleotide sequences in the sample specify the same CDR3. The genes are TRDV1 and TRDJ1, with D tentatively TRDD3 (5 bases). Trimming left V 1 base short and J 3 bases short, with 21 bases between. The CDR3 consists of 18 residues. Germline CDR1 reads TSWWSYY; CDR2 reads QGS. This chain's CDR3 is CALGERRLGAPKSDKLIF. CDR3 DNA sequence: TGTGCTCTTGGGGAACGTCGCCTGGGAGCTCCCAAGTCCGATAAACTCATCTTT.

A word on this clone: This DNA's translation and the protein TCRdb lists, from a much larger clone, do not match at residue 23, likely due to a read error; the protein shown is translated from the DNA. The V gene was identified as TRDV1, while no J gene was called; the tabulated D call, TRDD3, remains unverified against the DNA. The germline CDR1 and CDR2 sequences are TSWWSYY and QGS. The CDR3 is 24 amino acids. CDR3 sequence (DNA): TGTGCTCTTGGGGAACTTCGTGGGATCAATTTACTCCCCCCAATCGGTGGTGGGGGCACAAAACTCACCTTT. This translates into CALGELRGINLLPPIGGGGTKLTF.

This clone was seen ten or more times. A much larger clone sits a single nucleotide away, making a read error possible. The V call is TRDV1, the J call TRDJ1; D might be TRDD3 (5 bases). CDR3 length: 16 amino acids. Looked up from germline, CDR1 is TSWWSYY and CDR2 is QGS. The CDR3 nucleotides read TGTGCTCTTGGGGTCCCGGGGACCCTCTTCACCGATAAACTCACCTTT. This sequence encodes CALGVPGTLFTDKLTF.

This clone occurred a few times. A far larger clone is one base from this, pointing to a likely read error. Other DNA sequences in the sample encode the same CDR3. The chain links TRDV2 to TRDJ1; TRDD3 matches 8 bases. CDR1 and CDR2 (germline): GEAIGNYY, EKD. This CDR3 has 18 residues. The CDR3: CACDTILGDPRYTDKLIF. Written as DNA, the CDR3 is TGTGCCTGTGACACCATCCTGGGGGACCCCCGGTACACCGACAAACTCATCTTT.